The 21 T cell receptor beta chains in this list originate from one sample, sequenced in a study of T-cell reconstitution after alpha-beta-depleted transplantation in children listed by TCRdb under 2016. Overall results and qualifications from the work: Hyperexpanded clone frequencies declined over subsequent months; after one year, T-cell counts and TCRbeta diversity were mostly attributed to newly produced T cells.

This specimen's treatment or condition label, interpreted: allogeneic hematopoietic cell transplantation with graft depleted of TCRalphabeta T cells and CD19 B cells. The method behind the library was PCR. TCRdb lists the instrument as Illumina HiSeq 2500. Molecular barcoding was employed in the preparation of TCR libraries, with unique molecular identifiers being used to normalize TCRbeta repertoire quantification. TCRdb passed the public sequencing reads through fastp at Q25 and MiXCR, retaining productive beta sequences. Rows are unified per CDR3 protein, each entry keeping the most common DNA and genes. For this sample the table gives a few hundred thousand distinct CDR3 sequences, of which almost 8% were detected only once. The top ten constitute around 9.8% of the sample. For these TCRs, the target antigens are not known. The sample here was peripheral blood, taken 360 days after TCRalphabeta/CD19-depleted stem cell transplant. All receptors derive from a female patient aged 2-10 years who had a stem cell transplant for Fanconi anemia, so the T cells may come from the graft donor.

V usage is TRBV28 and J usage is TRBJ2-7; TRBD2 aligns across 8 bases. Germline V lookup: CDR1 MDHEN, CDR2 SYDVKM. The CDR3 extends over 16 amino acids. The V segment lost 5 bases and the J segment 1 base; nucleotides outside the gene matches: 10. The CDR3 sequence is CASSTVPSGYSYEQYF. The CDR3 DNA sequence: TGTGCCAGCAGTACAGTTCCTAGCGGGTATTCCTACGAGCAGTACTTC. Full variable domain (missing parts from reference TRBV28 and TRBJ2-7): DVKVTQSSRYLVKRTGEKVFLECVQDMDHENMFWYRQDPGLGLRLIYFSYDVKMKEKGDIPEGYSVSREKKERFSLILESASTNQTSMYLCASSTVPSGYSYEQYFGPGTRLTVT.

This clonotype was found many times. The rearrangement joins TRBV6-2 or TRBV6-3 to TRBJ2-2; a weak D match, TRBD2 (6 bases). CDR1 MNHEY and CDR2 SVGEGT come from the germline V gene. Between the trimmed V and J ends, which lost 2 bases and 7 bases, there was a span of 20 bases. CDR3 length: 17 amino acids. The CDR3 reads CASSYARDSSKYGELFF. In DNA form, the CDR3 reads TGTGCCAGCAGTTACGCCAGGGACTCCTCTAAGTACGGGGAGCTGTTTTTT.

This clonotype was picked up a small number of times. V usage is TRBV7-2 and J usage is TRBJ2-3, with D perhaps given as TRBD1 or TRBD2 (6 bases each). Germline V gene data show CDR1 as SGHTA and CDR2 as FQGNSA. V lost 6 bases and J 0 bases, leaving 16 bases between the germline ends. The CDR3 is made up of 16 amino acids. CDR3 DNA: TGTGCCAGCAGTTTTTTTGGGGGGCGTAGCACAGATACGCAGTATTTT. It yields the protein CASSFFGGRSTDTQYF.

In its sample, this clonotype was seen many times. The chain links TRBV20-1 to TRBJ2-3, with D possibly matching TRBD2 (5 bases). Germline V gives CDR1 DFQATT, CDR2 SNEGSKA (reference sequence). Trimming shortened V by 0 bases and J by 13 bases, and 11 bases separated the two germline ends. This CDR3 region has 11 residues. Here the CDR3 DNA reads TGCAGTGCTAGAGATCCCCCGGAGGAGTATTTT. This translates into CSARDPPEEYF.

This clonotype came up many times. The CDR3 is CASRHRGNEQFF. CDR3 coding DNA: TGTGCCAGCAGACACAGGGGAAATGAGCAGTTCTTC. This rearrangement joins TRBV12-3 or TRBV12-4 to TRBJ2-1; 7 bases are a match to TRBD1. This CDR3 has 12 residues. Trimming cost V 6 bases and J 7 bases; bases outside gene matches: 3.

This clonotype was detected many times. The chain employs TRBV5-1 and TRBJ2-1; no clear D gene. The length of the CDR3 is 14 residues. V dropped 3 bases and J dropped 5 bases, with 12 bases sitting between them. Germline CDR1 and CDR2: SGHRS and YFSETQ. CDR3 nucleotide sequence: TGCGCCAGCAGCTCCACAAGAGCGAACAATGAGCAGTTCTTC. Residues: CASSSTRANNEQFF.

This clonotype was seen more than once but under ten times. V is TRBV28 and J is TRBJ1-5; no definite D call. Trimming cost V 4 bases and J 9 bases, with 7 bases left between them. The germline V gene has CDR1 MDHEN and CDR2 SYDVKM. The CDR3 is 11 residues long. In DNA, the CDR3 is TGTGCCAGCAGTTCACGTGTGCCCCAGCATTTT. Encoded protein: CASSSRVPQHF.

This chain's CDR3 is CASSELIGSEQFF. The CDR3 DNA sequence: TGTGCCAGCAGCGAATTGATAGGGAGTGAGCAGTTCTTC. The chain joins TRBV9 to TRBJ2-1; TRBD2 might be the D (5 bases). The length of the CDR3 is 13 residues. Deletions cut 3 bases from V and 9 bases from J, with 13 bases between. Germline lookup yields CDR1 SGDLS and CDR2 YYNGEE.

Many counts were recorded for this clonotype. The V call is TRBV20-1, the J call TRBJ1-2; no clear D gene. The germline V and J ends were trimmed by 3 bases and 2 bases, with 10 bases remaining between them. Germline assignment: CDR1 DFQATT and CDR2 SNEGSKA (reference sequence). The CDR3 contains 13 residues. This chain's CDR3 is CSARAGSNYGYTF. In DNA form, the CDR3 reads TGCAGTGCTAGGGCAGGTTCGAACTATGGCTACACCTTC.

This clonotype was recorded many times. The gene calls are TRBV20-1 and TRBJ2-3; 12 bases agree with TRBD2. Germline V gene data show CDR1 as DFQATT and CDR2 as SNEGSKA (reference sequence). The CDR3 covers 14 residues. The ends lost 3 bases at V and 3 bases at J; junction bases unmatched: 1. The CDR3 sequence: CSARGLAGTDTQYF. The CDR3 bases are TGCAGTGCTAGGGGACTAGCGGGTACAGATACGCAGTATTTT.

This clonotype was counted ten times or more. The chain recombines TRBV6-1 with TRBJ2-2; 8 nucleotides match TRBD2. CDR1 is MNHNS, CDR2 SASEGT, per germline. Trimming cost V 4 bases and J 5 bases; bases outside gene matches: 15. The CDR3 loop spans 18 amino acids. The CDR3 sequence: CASSVYVPGLVNTGELFF. The CDR3 bases are TGTGCCAGCAGTGTGTACGTCCCGGGACTAGTGAATACCGGGGAGCTGTTTTTT.

The chain links TRBV24-1 to TRBJ2-1; D remains ambiguous. V lost 1 base and J lost 1, with 10 bases in between. The CDR3 has 16 residues. Germline CDR1 is KGHDR and CDR2 is SFDVKD. The CDR3 reads CATSDLSAASYNEQFF. CDR3 nucleotide sequence: TGTGCCACCAGTGATTTATCCGCGGCTTCCTACAATGAGCAGTTCTTC.

This clonotype was recorded many times. The rearrangement links TRBV5-1 to TRBJ2-3, with a possible D match to TRBD2 (6 bases). The CDR3 totals 14 residues. V dropped 7 bases and J dropped 0 bases, with 12 bases sitting between them. The germline V gene has CDR1 SGHRS and CDR2 YFSETQ. CDR3 protein: CASGRSSSTDTQYF. CDR3 coding DNA: TGCGCCAGCGGGAGGTCCTCTAGCACAGATACGCAGTATTTT.

This clonotype was found many times. The chain joins TRBV23-1 to TRBJ2-5; the D is unclear. TRBV23-1 is given ORF status, its function remaining uncertain. This CDR3 is built from 11 residues. Trimming left V 11 bases short and J 0 bases short, with 7 bases between. The CDR3 is CAPSDQETQYF. CDR3 DNA: TGCGCCCCTTCCGACCAAGAGACCCAGTACTTC.

This clonotype was seen more than once but under ten times. This rearrangement joins TRBV18 to TRBJ2-3, with D uncertain. CDR3 length: 15 residues. Germline values: CDR1 KGHSH, CDR2 LQKENI. Trimming pared 1 base from V and 4 bases from J, leaving 12 bases between. CDR3 nucleotide sequence: TGTGCCAGCTCACCACTAGCTGAGAGAGCAGATACGCAGTATTTT. Protein: CASSPLAERADTQYF.

The V call is TRBV5-6, the J call TRBJ2-5; tentatively, D is TRBD1 (5 bases). This CDR3 has 14 residues. Germline-derived CDR1 and CDR2 are SGHDT and YYEEEE. V lost 4 bases, J lost 5 bases, and 15 bases lay in between. Here the CDR3 reads CASSGQGGKETQYF. CDR3 coding DNA: TGTGCCAGCAGCGGGCAGGGCGGTAAGGAGACCCAGTACTTC.

This clonotype was seen ten or more times. The J gene is TRBJ2-1, the V gene TRBV5-6; 10 nucleotides agree with TRBD2. CDR1 is SGHDT, CDR2 YYEEEE, per germline. The V and J ends lost 4 bases and 4 bases, in that order; junction bases with no gene match: 5. This CDR3 comprises 15 residues. CDR3 sequence reads: CASSLGLAKYNEQFF. CDR3 in DNA: TGTGCCAGCAGCCTGGGACTAGCGAAGTACAATGAGCAGTTCTTC.

Many counts were recorded for this clonotype. The chain couples TRBV5-1 to TRBJ2-1; TRBD1 matches at 7 bases. Germline CDR1 SGHRS, CDR2 YFSETQ. The CDR3 runs to 16 residues. The ends lost 4 bases at V and 1 base at J; junction bases unmatched: 8. The CDR3 coding sequence is TGCGCCAGCAGCGACCCAGGGGGAAGTTCCTACAATGAGCAGTTCTTC. Translated: CASSDPGGSSYNEQFF.

In its sample, this clonotype was seen many times. The chain has TRBV27 and TRBJ1-3, with TRBD1 as a possible D gene (6 bases). The CDR3 runs to 13 residues. V was pared by 1 base and J by 7 bases, with 8 bases between. CDR1 and CDR2 (germline): MNHEY, SMNVEV (reference sequence). The CDR3 here is CASSLLQGNTIYF. For the CDR3, the DNA is TGTGCCAGCAGTTTATTACAGGGTAACACCATATATTTT.

This chain uses TRBV20-1 with TRBJ1-1; weak D call: TRBD1 (5 bases). Germline V gene data show CDR1 as DFQATT and CDR2 as SNEGSKA (reference sequence). CDR3 length: 10 residues. Trimming removed 8 bases at V and 8 bases at J, with 12 bases between. DNA for the CDR3: TGCAGTCCGCGGGACCGGGAAGCTTTCTTT. Its translation: CSPRDREAFF.

This clonotype is labeled medium-sized. This chain joins TRBV3-1 and TRBJ2-5, with 7 bases identical to TRBD1. This CDR3 has 15 amino acids. Germline V gene sequence: CDR1 LGHDT, CDR2 YNNKEL (reference sequence). With V trimmed by 3 bases and J by 0 bases, 4 bases remained unmatched. The DNA of the CDR3 is TGTGCCAGCAGCCAGGACGACAGGGACCAAGAGACCCAGTACTTC. Amino acid sequence: CASSQDDRDQETQYF.